Shown below are 16 T cell receptor beta chains from a single sample sequenced in a study of T cell repertoires in cytomegalovirus infection. TCRdb processed the reads anew with MiXCR; each CDR3 protein has one entry. This repertoire shows approximately 500,000 distinct CDR3 sequences, 10% to 12% found once; its top ten account for about 9.4%. The sample was PBMCs. Receptors originate from a human donor in good health (CMV status not recorded). Some clones in this sample may be carry-over from other donors' samples.

The sample holds a few counts of this clonotype. The chain carries TRBV5-1 and TRBJ2-5; D gene uncertain. The CDR3 covers 13 residues. The V gene's germline CDR1 is SGHRS and CDR2 YFSETQ. The V end was cut by 6 bases, the J end by 5 bases, with 14 bases between. This CDR3 is CASTPTLGETQYF. The CDR3 region has the DNA TGCGCCAGCACCCCTACTCTTGGGGAGACCCAGTACTTC.

This clonotype was recorded at least ten times. The chain carries TRBV27 and TRBJ1-2; TRBD1 agrees at 10 bases. The trim removed 6 bases at V and 7 bases at J, leaving 11 bases unmatched. This CDR3 comprises 15 residues. Germline V lookup: CDR1 MNHEY, CDR2 SMNVEV (reference sequence). The CDR3 here is CASSPRDRGHGGYTF. DNA of the CDR3: TGTGCCAGCAGCCCCCGCGACAGGGGGCACGGTGGCTACACCTTC.

This clonotype was seen many times. V is TRBV7-2 and J is TRBJ1-1, with D perhaps matching TRBD1 (5 bases). Trimming took off 1 base at V and 3 bases at J, with 12 bases between the two ends. The CDR3 is 15 amino acids. Germline CDR1 reads SGHTA; CDR2 reads FQGNSA. The CDR3: CASSLEAGWDTEAFF. The CDR3 region has the DNA TGTGCCAGCAGCTTAGAGGCAGGGTGGGACACTGAAGCTTTCTTT.

There are many counts of this clonotype. The chain uses TRBV24-1 and TRBJ2-1; D remains ambiguous. The V end was cut by 4 bases, the J end by 1 base, with 13 bases between. CDR3 length: 16 residues. Germline V gene sequence: CDR1 KGHDR, CDR2 SFDVKD. CDR3 in amino acids: CATSDQEGFSYNEQFF. The CDR3 nucleotides are TGTGCCACCAGTGACCAAGAAGGATTTTCCTACAATGAGCAGTTCTTC.

This clonotype was seen more than once but under ten times. The genes are TRBV20-1 and TRBJ2-3, with D possibly TRBD2 on 7 matching bases. This CDR3 is built from 14 residues. Deletions cut 6 bases from V and 2 bases from J, with 15 bases between. Germline lookup yields CDR1 DFQATT and CDR2 SNEGSKA (reference sequence). CDR3 region: CSAAGRGPTDTQYF. As DNA, the CDR3 is TGCAGTGCCGCCGGGCGGGGGCCCACAGATACGCAGTATTTT.

This clonotype showed up many times. The V and J genes are TRBV7-2 and TRBJ1-5, with D possibly TRBD1 on 5 matching bases. This CDR3 is 15 amino acids long. CDR1 is SGHTA and CDR2 is FQGNSA in the germline V gene. Trimming shortened V by 5 bases and J by 3 bases, and 14 bases separated the two germline ends. The CDR3 DNA follows: TGTGCCAGCAGCCGGTTTGACAGTGACAATCAGCCCCAGCATTTT. Translating gives CASSRFDSDNQPQHF.

This clonotype was found many times. J is TRBJ2-5 and V is TRBV7-6; D could derive from TRBD1 or TRBD2 (5 bases each). CDR1 and CDR2 from the germline V gene are SGHVS and FNYEAQ. The CDR3 length is 15 residues. V was shortened by 5 bases and J by 2 bases, with 15 bases between the two germline ends. The CDR3 protein is CASSPLGTVQETQYF. CDR3 nucleotides: TGTGCCAGCAGCCCCCTCGGGACGGTACAAGAGACCCAGTACTTC.

This clonotype showed up many times. This chain links TRBV15 with TRBJ1-5, with D possibly TRBD1 on 5 matching bases. The CDR3 sequence is 13 residues long. Per germline, CDR1 LNHNV and CDR2 YYDKDF (reference sequence). V was trimmed by 3 bases and J by 8 bases, leaving 11 bases between them. The CDR3 sequence is CATSSGRGKPQHF. The CDR3 DNA reads TGTGCCACCAGCAGTGGCCGGGGGAAGCCCCAGCATTTT. The whole variable domain, remainder taken from reference TRBV15 and TRBJ1-5, is DAMVIQNPRYQVTQFGKPVTLSCSQTLNHNVMYWYQQKSSQAPKLLFHYYDKDFNNEADTPDNFQSRRPNTSFCFLDIRSPGLGDTAMYLCATSSGRGKPQHFGDGTRLSIL.

The CDR3 here is CSVDDGGTETF. As DNA, the CDR3 is TGCAGCGTTGATGATGGGGGGACCGAAACCTTC. The V gene is TRBV29-1, the J gene TRBJ1-2; D is perhaps TRBD1 (5 bases). Between the trimmed V and J ends, which lost 3 bases and 14 bases, there was a span of 16 bases. This CDR3 region has 11 residues. CDR1 SQVTM and CDR2 ANQGSEA come from the germline V gene.

The chain combines TRBV5-5 with TRBJ1-5, with 9 nucleotides matching TRBD1. Germline assignment: CDR1 SGHKS and CDR2 YYEKEE (reference sequence). J gave up 0 bases and V 0 bases, and 7 bases lay outside the gene matches. CDR3 length equals 18 residues. The CDR3 nucleotides are TGTGCCAGCAGCTTGGGGGGACAGGGTCCCTATAGCAATCAGCCCCAGCATTTT. Protein: CASSLGGQGPYSNQPQHF. Variable domain in full (rest from reference TRBV5-5 and TRBJ1-5): DAGVTQSPTHLIKTRGQQVTLRCSPISGHKSVSWYQQVLGQGPQFIFQYYEKEERGRGNFPDRFSARQFPNYSSELNVNALLLGDSALYLCASSLGGQGPYSNQPQHFGDGTRLSIL.

V usage is TRBV5-1 and J usage is TRBJ2-1, with D uncertain. V was pared by 0 bases and J by 6 bases, with 10 bases between. The CDR3 sequence is 14 residues long. The germline CDR1 and CDR2 sequences are SGHRS and YFSETQ. CDR3 nucleotides: TGCGCCAGCAGCTTGGCTGGCCCAGCCAATGAGCAGTTCTTC. Its translation: CASSLAGPANEQFF.

The sample holds many counts of this clonotype. The chain uses TRBV20-1 and TRBJ2-1; 10 nucleotides align to TRBD2. V lost 3 bases to trimming and J lost 4 bases; unmatched junction nucleotides: 12. The germline gives CDR1 DFQATT, CDR2 SNEGSKA (reference sequence). The CDR3 is 17 residues long. The CDR3 DNA reads as TGCAGTGCTAGGAGGCTAGCGGGAGTGGGCCCTTACAATGAGCAGTTCTTC. The encoded protein is CSARRLAGVGPYNEQFF.

This clonotype was detected many times. The V gene is TRBV6-5, the J gene TRBJ2-3, with D perhaps matching TRBD1 (5 bases). The germline V and J ends were trimmed by 2 bases and 0 bases, with 18 bases remaining between them. CDR1 is MNHEY and CDR2 is SVGAGI in the germline V gene. The CDR3 length is 18 residues. CDR3 amino acids: CASSYGSAGSVSTDTQYF. The DNA for the CDR3 is TGTGCCAGCAGTTACGGTTCGGCAGGGTCGGTGAGCACAGATACGCAGTATTTT.

This clonotype has more than one count but fewer than ten. The rearrangement uses TRBV27 and TRBJ2-3; 16 bases line up with TRBD2. Losses at the gene ends were 5 bases for V and 4 bases for J; bases not matched to a gene: 3. This CDR3 is 16 amino acids long. The germline V gene has CDR1 MNHEY and CDR2 SMNVEV (reference sequence). The CDR3 DNA reads TGTGCCAGCAGTCCCGGGACTAGCGGGAGGGCAGATACGCAGTATTTT. Its translation: CASSPGTSGRADTQYF.

This clonotype was counted ten times or more. J is TRBJ2-6 and V is TRBV5-6; perhaps TRBD1 as D (5 bases). The germline gives CDR1 SGHDT, CDR2 YYEEEE. This CDR3 is built from 16 residues. The V gene lost 0 bases and the J gene lost 2 bases, with 9 bases spanning the gap. CDR3 in amino acids: CASSLEGRAGANVLTF. As DNA, the CDR3 is TGTGCCAGCAGCTTGGAGGGCAGGGCTGGGGCCAACGTCCTGACTTTC. Drawing the rest from reference TRBV5-6 and TRBJ2-6, the complete variable domain is DAGVTQSPTHLIKTRGQQVTLRCSPKSGHDTVSWYQQALGQGPQFIFQYYEEEERQRGNFPDRFSGHQFPNYSSELNVNALLLGDSALYLCASSLEGRAGANVLTFGAGSRLTVL.

This clonotype has a handful of counts. This sequence joins TRBV20-1 and TRBJ2-1; D possibly corresponds to TRBD2 (5 bases). The CDR3 is made up of 13 amino acids. The germline CDR1 and CDR2 sequences are DFQATT and SNEGSKA (reference sequence). V was pared by 6 bases and J by 5 bases, with 14 bases between. The CDR3 here is CSALARLNNEQFF. The CDR3 nucleotides read TGCAGTGCCCTAGCAAGATTAAACAATGAGCAGTTCTTC.